This TCR beta chain was retrieved from a study of tissue T cells after allogeneic stem cell transplantation. Points from the study as a whole: This small cohort was clinically heterogeneous, and sampling depth was a limitation. Only a limited share of tissue TCRs appeared in blood or spleen.

The CDR3 has 16 residues. The V gene lost 0 bases and the J gene lost 1 base, with 9 bases spanning the gap. Germline lookup yields CDR1 LGHNA and CDR2 YSYQKL. This sample's time point: mouse harvest day 14 after allogeneic transplant. Each mouse received 10^7 T-cell-depleted marrow cells plus 10^6 splenic CD5+ T cells by tail vein. Tissues came from B6→BALB/c major-mismatch GVHD mice at day 7 or 14. CDR3 sequences, V/J genes, frequencies and template counts came from survey-depth TCRbeta sequencing. Sequencing used immunoSEQ multiplex PCR; TCRdb keeps in-frame clones, though not all of them. In the table there are about 880 clones, less than 60% of which are singletons. Of note for this clone: As yet, its antigen is unknown. The genes and germline here are from mouse. With the read ending 1 residue before the CDR3 end, the germline J gene is used to fill in that end.

The chain recombines TRBV2 with TRBJ2-2; perhaps TRBD2 as D (7 bases). The sequenced sample consisted of liver tissue. The sequence came from a female BALB/c mouse given C57BL/6 T cells with graft-versus-host disease after an allogeneic hematopoietic cell transplant. The CDR3 protein is CASSQDGGRNTGQLYF. The sequenced CDR3 bases are TGTGCCAGCAGCCAAGACGGGGGGCGAAACACCGGGCAGCTCTAC. The variable domain in full, completed from reference TRBV2 and TRBJ2-2, reads DPKIIQKPKYLVAVTGSEKILICEQYLGHNAMYWYRQSAKKPLEFMFSYSYQKLMDNQTASSRFQPQSSKKNHLDLQITALKPDDSATYFCASSQDGGRNTGQLYFGEGSKLTVL.